Sequencing of this TCR beta chain was carried out in a study of beta chain features in type 1 diabetes. Expressed TCRB transcripts got sequenced, as all isolated RNA was reverse transcribed. The table came from immunoSEQ multiplex PCR; TCRdb's copy has only in-frame clones and leaves some out. The sample carries about 710,000 clones, more than 13% recorded once. This clone appeared a few times. Its antigen is currently unknown. V lost 2 bases to trimming and J lost 7 bases, with 13 bases between them. From germline, CDR1 is MNHEY and CDR2 SVGAGI. The CDR3 consists of 14 residues. General observations from the study: In every one of the four CD4+ subsets, TCRB CDR3s were moderately but significantly shorter in Type 1 diabetes patients.

The V and J genes are TRBV6-5 and TRBJ2-3; D is ambiguous. This TCR came from a man aged 18 to 30 with type 1 diabetes. The sequenced material came from naive CD4+ T cells from blood. Written as DNA, the CDR3 is TGTGCCAGCAGTTACCCCGGGCCACGGAATACGCAGTATTTT. Translated: CASSYPGPRNTQYF.